This TCR beta chain derives from a study of shared T cell receptors in the human thymus. Sequenced by immunoSEQ multiplex PCR; TCRdb stores in-frame clones only, minus some. Of some 700,000 clones in the sample, 70% to 90% were seen once. The same data also went into a second study, on human thymus T cells. That source adds: Donors consisted of healthy Finnish infants (having corrective surgery for congenital heart defects). Thymus tissue was removed during corrective cardiac surgery. Biased V and J segment usage appeared in thymus and peripheral blood.

The source of this sequence is a girl under three years old with a congenital heart defect. The sequencing sample was made of thymocytes.

CDR3 amino acids: CASSAQGGTTDTQYF. The CDR3 DNA sequence: TGTGCCAGCAGTGCCCAAGGGGGCACCACAGATACGCAGTATTTT. V and J are TRBV6-1 and TRBJ2-3; 7 nucleotides match TRBD1. The V and J ends lost 4 bases and 2 bases, in that order; junction bases with no gene match: 6. The CDR3 runs to 15 residues. Germline V gene lookup returns CDR1 MNHNS and CDR2 SASEGT.